The rows below give T cell receptor beta chains drawn from one sample of a study of OX40 agonist ivuxolimab in advanced cancers. The protocol was immunoSEQ multiplex PCR, while the TCRdb copy is restricted to in-frame clones and leaves out a portion. Here the sample spans 95,000 to 100,000 clones, about four fifths being singletons. Sequenced material: CD4+ or CD8+ T cells sorted from blood, taken in a trial of the OX40 agonist ivuxolimab. The receptors here all came from an adult with an advanced solid tumor such as melanoma, head and neck, liver or kidney cancer. CDR3s include the opening cysteine and the closing phenylalanine or tryptophan. D genes are given only for firm matches. Size is omitted from some rows. Given values are once, few, many or a class for expanded clones.

j_gene	abundance	v_gene	d_gene	CDR3nt	CDR3aa
TRBJ1-5	-	TRBV6-5	TRBD1	TGTGCCAGCAGGGGGACAGTTCGTAGCAATCAGCCCCAGCATTTT	CASRGTVRSNQPQHF
TRBJ1-6	few	TRBV28	-	TGTGCCAGCAACCGACAGAATTCACCCCTCCACTTT	CASNRQNSPLHF
TRBJ2-1	-	TRBV7-2	-	TGTGCCAGCAGCTTAGAACGGCAGGGCCTATACAATGAGCAGTTCTTC	CASSLERQGLYNEQFF
TRBJ2-3	-	TRBV5-6	-	TGTGCCAGCAGCTTGTTGAGCCTAGGAGTCCCAGATACGCAGTATTTT	CASSLLSLGVPDTQYF
TRBJ1-1	-	TRBV5-4	-	TGTGCCAGCAGGGTGACAGTGAACACTGAAGCTTTCTTT	CASRVTVNTEAFF
TRBJ1-3	once	TRBV5-1	-	TGCGCCAGCAGCATTACAGGGACGTTCTCTGGAAACACCATATATTTT	CASSITGTFSGNTIYF
TRBJ1-1	-	TRBV29-1	-	TGCAGCGTTGAGTGGTCAACTGAAGCTTTCTTT	CSVEWSTEAFF
TRBJ1-1	-	TRBV28	-	TGTGCCAGCAGAGTTCCCGCGTCAGGGCTGAACACTGAAGCTTTCTTT	CASRVPASGLNTEAFF
TRBJ2-5	-	TRBV19	TRBD1	TGTGCCAGTAGTATCCGGGACAGGTCAGGAACCCAGTACTTC	CASSIRDRSGTQYF
TRBJ2-5	once	TRBV15	-	TGTGCCACCAGCAGATTACCGGGCCGGAGGACGGAGACCCAGTACTTC	CATSRLPGRRTETQYF
TRBJ2-2	-	TRBV9	TRBD2	TGTGCCAGCAGCGTAGATGCGGGGGGAATTGGCGGGGAGCTGTTTTTT	CASSVDAGGIGGELFF